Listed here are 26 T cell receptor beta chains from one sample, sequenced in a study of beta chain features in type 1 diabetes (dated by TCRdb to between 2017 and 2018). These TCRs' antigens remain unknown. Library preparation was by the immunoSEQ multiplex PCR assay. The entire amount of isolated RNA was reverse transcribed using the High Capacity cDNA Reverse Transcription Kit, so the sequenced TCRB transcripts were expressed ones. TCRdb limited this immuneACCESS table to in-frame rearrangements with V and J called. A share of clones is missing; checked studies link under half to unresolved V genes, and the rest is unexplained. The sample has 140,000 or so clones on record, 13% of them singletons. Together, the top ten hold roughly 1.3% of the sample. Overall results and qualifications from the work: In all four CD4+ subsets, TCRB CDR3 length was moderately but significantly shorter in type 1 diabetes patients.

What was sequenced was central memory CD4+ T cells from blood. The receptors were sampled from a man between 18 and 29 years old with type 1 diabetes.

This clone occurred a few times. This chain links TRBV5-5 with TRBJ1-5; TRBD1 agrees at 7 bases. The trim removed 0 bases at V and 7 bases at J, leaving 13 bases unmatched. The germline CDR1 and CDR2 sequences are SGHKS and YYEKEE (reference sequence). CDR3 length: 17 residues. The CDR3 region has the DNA TGTGCCAGCAGCTTGGTTTCAGGGGGTAATGGAGGGCAGCCCCAGCATTTT. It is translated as CASSLVSGGNGGQPQHF.

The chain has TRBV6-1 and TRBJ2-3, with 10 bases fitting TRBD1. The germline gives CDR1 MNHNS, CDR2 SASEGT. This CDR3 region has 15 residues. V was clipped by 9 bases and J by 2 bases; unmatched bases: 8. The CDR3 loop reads CASAGQGYSTDTQYF. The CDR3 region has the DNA TGTGCCAGTGCGGGACAGGGGTATTCCACAGATACGCAGTATTTT.

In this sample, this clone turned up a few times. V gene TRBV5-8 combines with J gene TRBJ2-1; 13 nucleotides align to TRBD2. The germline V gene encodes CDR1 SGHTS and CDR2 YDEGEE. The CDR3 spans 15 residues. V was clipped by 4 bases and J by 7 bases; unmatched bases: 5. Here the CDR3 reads CASSLLAGGPNEQFF. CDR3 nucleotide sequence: TGTGCCAGCAGCCTACTAGCGGGGGGGCCTAATGAGCAGTTCTTC.

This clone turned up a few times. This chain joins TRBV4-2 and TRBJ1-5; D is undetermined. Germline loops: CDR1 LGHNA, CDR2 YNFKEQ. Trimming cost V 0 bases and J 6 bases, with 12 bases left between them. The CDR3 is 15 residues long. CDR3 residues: CASSQDALDGQPQHF. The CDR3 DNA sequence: TGTGCCAGCAGCCAAGATGCCCTGGACGGTCAGCCCCAGCATTTT.

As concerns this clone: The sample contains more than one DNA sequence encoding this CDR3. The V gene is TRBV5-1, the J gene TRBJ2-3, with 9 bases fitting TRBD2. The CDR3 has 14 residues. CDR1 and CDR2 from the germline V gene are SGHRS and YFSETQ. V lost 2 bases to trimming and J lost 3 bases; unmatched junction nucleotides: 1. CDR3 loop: CASSFSGGTDTQYF. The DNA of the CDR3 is TGCGCCAGCAGCTTTAGCGGGGGTACAGATACGCAGTATTTT.

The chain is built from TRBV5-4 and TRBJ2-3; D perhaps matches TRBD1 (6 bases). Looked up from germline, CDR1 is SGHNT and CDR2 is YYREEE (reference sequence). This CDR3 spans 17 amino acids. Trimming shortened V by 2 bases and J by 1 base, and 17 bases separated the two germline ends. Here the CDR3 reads CASSFGNRDTGTDTQYF. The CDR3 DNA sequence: TGTGCCAGCAGCTTTGGCAACCGGGACACAGGCACAGATACGCAGTATTTT.

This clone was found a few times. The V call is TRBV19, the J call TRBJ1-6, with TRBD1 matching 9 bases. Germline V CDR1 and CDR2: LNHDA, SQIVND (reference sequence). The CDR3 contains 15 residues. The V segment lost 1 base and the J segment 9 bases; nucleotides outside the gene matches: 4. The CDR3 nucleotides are TGTGCCAGTAGTATAGTGACAGGGGGTCGTTCACCCCTCCACTTT. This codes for CASSIVTGGRSPLHF. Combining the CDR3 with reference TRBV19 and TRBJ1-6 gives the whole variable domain DGGITQSPKYLFRKEGQNVTLSCEQNLNHDAMYWYRQDPGQGLRLIYYSQIVNDFQKGDIAEGYSVSREKKESFPLTVTSAQKNPTAFYLCASSIVTGGRSPLHFGNGTRLTVT.

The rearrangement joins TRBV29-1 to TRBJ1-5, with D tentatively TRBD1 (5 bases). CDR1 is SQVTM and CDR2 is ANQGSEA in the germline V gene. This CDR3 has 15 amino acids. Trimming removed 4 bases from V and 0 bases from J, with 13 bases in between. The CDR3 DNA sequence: TGCAGCGTTGCGGGGCAGAAGGATAGCAATCAGCCCCAGCATTTT. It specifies CSVAGQKDSNQPQHF.

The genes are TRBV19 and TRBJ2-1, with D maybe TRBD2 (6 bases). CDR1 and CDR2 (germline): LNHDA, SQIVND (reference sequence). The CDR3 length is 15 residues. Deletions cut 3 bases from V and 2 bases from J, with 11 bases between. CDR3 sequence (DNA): TGTGCCAGTAGTATCTTAGCGGAGGCCTACAATGAGCAGTTCTTC. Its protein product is CASSILAEAYNEQFF.

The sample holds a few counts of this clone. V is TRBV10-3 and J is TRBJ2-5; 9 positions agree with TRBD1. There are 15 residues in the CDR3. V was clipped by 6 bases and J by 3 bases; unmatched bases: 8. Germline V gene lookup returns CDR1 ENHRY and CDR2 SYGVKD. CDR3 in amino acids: CAIRNTGGYEETQYF. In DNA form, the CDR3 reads TGTGCCATCAGGAACACAGGGGGCTACGAAGAGACCCAGTACTTC.

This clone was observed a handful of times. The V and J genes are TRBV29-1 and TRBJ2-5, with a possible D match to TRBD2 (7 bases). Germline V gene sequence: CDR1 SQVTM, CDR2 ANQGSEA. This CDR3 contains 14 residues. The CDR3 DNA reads TGCAGTACAGGAGGGGGGGCCCACCGAGAGACCCAGTACTTC. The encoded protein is CSTGGGAHRETQYF.

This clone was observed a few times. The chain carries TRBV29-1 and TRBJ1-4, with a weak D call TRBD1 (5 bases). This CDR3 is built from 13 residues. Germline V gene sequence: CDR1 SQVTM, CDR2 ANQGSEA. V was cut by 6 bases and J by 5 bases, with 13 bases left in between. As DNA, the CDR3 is TGCAGCGTCTCACACGGGACGAATGAAAAACTGTTTTTT. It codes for CSVSHGTNEKLFF.

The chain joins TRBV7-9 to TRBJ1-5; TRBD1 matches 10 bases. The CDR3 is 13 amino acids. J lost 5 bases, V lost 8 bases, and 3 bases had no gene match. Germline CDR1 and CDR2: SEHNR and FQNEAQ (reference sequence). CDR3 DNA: TGTGCCAGCGCCGGGACAGGGGATCAGCCCCAGCATTTT. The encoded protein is CASAGTGDQPQHF.

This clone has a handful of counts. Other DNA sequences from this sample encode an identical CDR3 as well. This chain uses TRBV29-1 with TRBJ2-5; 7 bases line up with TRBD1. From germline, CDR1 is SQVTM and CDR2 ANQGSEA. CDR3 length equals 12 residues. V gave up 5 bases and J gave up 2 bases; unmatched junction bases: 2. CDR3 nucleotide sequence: TGCAGCGTTCGACAGGGTCAAGAGACCCAGTACTTC. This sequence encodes CSVRQGQETQYF.

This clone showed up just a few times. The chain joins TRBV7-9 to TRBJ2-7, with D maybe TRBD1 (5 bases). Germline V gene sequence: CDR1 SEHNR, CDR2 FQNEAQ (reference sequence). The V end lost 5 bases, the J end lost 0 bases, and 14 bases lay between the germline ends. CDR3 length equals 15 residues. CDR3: CASSAGSDGSYEQYF. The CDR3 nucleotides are TGTGCCAGCAGCGCAGGGTCGGATGGCTCCTACGAGCAGTACTTC.

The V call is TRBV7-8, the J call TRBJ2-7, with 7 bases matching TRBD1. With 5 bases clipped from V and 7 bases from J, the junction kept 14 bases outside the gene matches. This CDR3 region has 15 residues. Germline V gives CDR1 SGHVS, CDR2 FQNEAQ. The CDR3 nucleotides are TGTGCCAGCAGCCCCCTTCCGGGACAGCTTTTTGAGCAGTACTTC. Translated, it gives CASSPLPGQLFEQYF.

CDR3 residues: CSVELVQGEAFF. For the CDR3, the DNA is TGCAGCGTTGAATTGGTACAGGGGGAAGCTTTCTTT. V and J are TRBV29-1 and TRBJ1-1; 7 positions match TRBD1. The V and J ends lost 2 bases and 8 bases, in that order; junction bases with no gene match: 5. This CDR3 is 12 amino acids long. CDR1 and CDR2 (germline): SQVTM, ANQGSEA.

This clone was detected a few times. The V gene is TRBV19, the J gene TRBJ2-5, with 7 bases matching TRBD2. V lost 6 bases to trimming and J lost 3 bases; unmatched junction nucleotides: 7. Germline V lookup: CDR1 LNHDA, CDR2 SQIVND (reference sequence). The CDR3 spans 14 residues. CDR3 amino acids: CASRRGAGEETQYF. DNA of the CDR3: TGTGCCAGTAGGCGCGGGGCGGGGGAAGAGACCCAGTACTTC.

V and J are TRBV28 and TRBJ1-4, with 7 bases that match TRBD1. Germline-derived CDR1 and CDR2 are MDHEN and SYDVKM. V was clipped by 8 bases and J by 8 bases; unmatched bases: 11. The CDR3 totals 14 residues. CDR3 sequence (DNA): TGTGCCAGCGGCCCACAGGGGATAAGGGAAAAACTGTTTTTT. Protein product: CASGPQGIREKLFF.

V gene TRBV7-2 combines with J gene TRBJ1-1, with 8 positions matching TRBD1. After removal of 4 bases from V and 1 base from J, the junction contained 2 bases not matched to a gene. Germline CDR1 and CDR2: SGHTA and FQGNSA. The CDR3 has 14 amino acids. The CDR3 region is CASSSQGGNTEAFF. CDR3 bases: TGTGCCAGCAGCTCACAGGGGGGGAACACTGAAGCTTTCTTT.

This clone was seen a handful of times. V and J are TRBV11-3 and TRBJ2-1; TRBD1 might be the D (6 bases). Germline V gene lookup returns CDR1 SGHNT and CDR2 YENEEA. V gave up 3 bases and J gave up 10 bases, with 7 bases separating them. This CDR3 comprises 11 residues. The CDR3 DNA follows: TGTGCCAGCAGCTTCAGGGGCGAGCAGTTCTTC. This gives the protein CASSFRGEQFF.

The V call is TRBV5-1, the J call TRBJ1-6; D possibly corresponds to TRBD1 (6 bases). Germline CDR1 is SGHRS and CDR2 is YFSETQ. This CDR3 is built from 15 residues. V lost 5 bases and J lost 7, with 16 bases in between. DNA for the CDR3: TGCGCCAGCAGGCCGACAGGCCAAGGGAATTCACCCCTCCACTTT. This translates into CASRPTGQGNSPLHF.

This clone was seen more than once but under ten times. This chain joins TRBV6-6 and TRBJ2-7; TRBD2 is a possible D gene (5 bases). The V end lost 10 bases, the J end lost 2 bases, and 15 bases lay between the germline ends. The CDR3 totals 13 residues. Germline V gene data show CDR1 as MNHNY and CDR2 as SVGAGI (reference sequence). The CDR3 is CATTPGFTYEQYF. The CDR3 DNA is TGTGCCACCACCCCGGGATTTACCTACGAGCAGTACTTC.

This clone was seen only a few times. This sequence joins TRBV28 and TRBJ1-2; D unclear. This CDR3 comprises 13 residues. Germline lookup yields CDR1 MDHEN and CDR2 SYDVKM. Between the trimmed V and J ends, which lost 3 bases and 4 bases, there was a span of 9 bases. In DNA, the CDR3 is TGTGCCAGCAGTTTCTCGGTCAGCTATGGCTACACCTTC. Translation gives CASSFSVSYGYTF.

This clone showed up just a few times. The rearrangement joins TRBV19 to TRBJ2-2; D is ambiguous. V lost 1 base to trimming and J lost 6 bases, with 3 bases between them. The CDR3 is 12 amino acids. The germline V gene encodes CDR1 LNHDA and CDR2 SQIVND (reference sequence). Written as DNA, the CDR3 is TGTGCCAGTAGTATAGGGCCCGGGGAGCTGTTTTTT. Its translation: CASSIGPGELFF.

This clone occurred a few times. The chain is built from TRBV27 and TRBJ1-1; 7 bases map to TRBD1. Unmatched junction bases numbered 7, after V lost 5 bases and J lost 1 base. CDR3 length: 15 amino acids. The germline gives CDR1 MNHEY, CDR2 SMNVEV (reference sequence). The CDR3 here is CASSPLTGPNTEAFF. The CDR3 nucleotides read TGTGCCAGCAGTCCCCTGACAGGGCCGAACACTGAAGCTTTCTTT.